This T cell receptor beta chain is drawn from a study of memory CD4+ T cells and cytomegalovirus serostatus (dated by TCRdb to about 2019). Background for the entire study: The 33 healthy Belgian adults in the cohort included 9 who were CMV seropositive and around 25 who were CMV seronegative. To replicate a published TCR-based CMV serostatus classifier, the researchers sequenced the CD4+ memory TCRbeta repertoires of a Belgian cohort whose cytomegalovirus serostatus was known. Results and caveats for the whole study, not just this receptor: Among the 150 to 200 previously reported CMV-associated TCRbeta sequences, 65 to 85 showed up in the CD4+ memory repertoires, with each one found in between one and five individuals. For predicting CMV serostatus, the median bootstrapped AUC was 0.95 using the original framework and approximately 0.91 using a US-trained random forest. The results were interpreted as suggesting that the CMV-associated TCR signature is largely present in the CD4+ memory repertoire. On the Belgian cohort, the classifier based on the original framework reached a median bootstrapped AUC of 0.95, with a 95% CI of 0.76-1.00. Only CD4+CD45RO+ memory cells were sequenced, in contrast to the original study, which included naive and memory CD4+ and CD8+ populations.

CDR3 length: 16 amino acids, cysteine to phenylalanine. The sequence is cut down to CDR3 DNA, 48 bases in frame from base 1. V is pared back by 9 bases and J by 1 base, with 18 bases lying between the germline termini. From a lookup of the germline V gene (reference sequence), CDR1 and CDR2 are LNHDA and SQIVND. Genomic DNA was extracted from sorted cells with the Quick-DNA Microprep Kit. Amplification of TCRbeta DNA was done with the immunoSEQ hsTCRbeta kit, following the protocol from the manufacturer. An Illumina MiSeq instrument was used to sequence the TCRbeta libraries. Under the source paper's analysis protocol: Removing out-of-frame sequences left 2,204,828 distinct TCRbeta sequences, an average of about 70,000 per individual. Two values were used to score each individual: the count of 150 to 200 previously reported CMV-associated TCRbeta sequences and the total count of productive distinct TCRbeta sequences. A beta-binomial model was reimplemented in Python, and scikit-learn random forests with default parameters were trained on data from the US cohort. On the Belgian cohort, classifier performance was reported as the median AUC, along with percentile confidence intervals, across 10,000 bootstrap iterations. This is the immuneACCESS table as TCRdb keeps it, with only in-frame sequences that have V and J called. A part of the clones is gone; compared with another copy, unresolved V genes explain less than half, and the rest is unexplained. Clone size and V and J calls were adopted from that table, with D and trimming inferred from the DNA. In this sample the table shows tens of thousands of clones, around three quarters of which occur a single time. The top ten hold approximately 1% of the sample.

A FACSAria II was used to sort memory CD4+ T cells, defined as single viable CD3+CD4+CD8-CD45RO+ cells. CMV serostatus was determined with a Roche Elecsys assay detecting serum IgG against CMV pp150, pp28, p38 and p52. Following thawing, total CD4+ T cells were enriched through positive selection using CD4 magnetic microbeads. The samples came from a separate study whose specific focus was interrogating the CD4+ T cell memory repertoire. Peripheral blood mononuclear cells were isolated and cryopreserved according to standard operating procedures, and serum was stored at -80 degrees C. CD3-PerCP (BW264/56), CD4-APC (RPA-T4), CD45RO-PE (UCHT1) and CD8-Pacific Orange (3B5) antibodies were used for staining, and non-viable cells were excluded with Sytox blue. Comments on this clone: No antigen is known for it. The input lacks base qualities; no much larger clone sits a single base away.

The clonotype comes from an adult in good health and CMV-seronegative. This sequence uses TRBV19 and TRBJ2-2; TRBD1 is a weak D gene call, 6 bases matching. The sequencing input was memory CD4+ T cells from blood. The nucleotide sequence reads as follows: TGTGCCAGCTCCCCCGACAGGTTAGAGAACACCGGGGAGCTGTTTTTT. The encoded protein is CASSPDRLENTGELFF.